This TCR beta chain derives from a study of cytomegalovirus exposure and HLA in healthy donors. Study at large: A data release that came early held approximately 85 million unique TCRs from HLA-typed donors.

Broader study findings: Presence/absence analyses rested on an assumption that sequencing depth was roughly uniform across donors. Researchers reported in a later analysis that a missense DCLRE1C variant was tied to TCR beta V- and J-gene trimming. Some TCR beta chains (around 180 of them) were listed as cytomegalovirus-associated.

A remark on this clone: Its antigen remains unidentified.

There are 15 residues in the CDR3. The germline V gene encodes CDR1 SGHNT and CDR2 YYREEE (reference sequence). V dropped 1 base and J dropped 0; count of bases not matched to a gene: 4. The PCR ran on 60 Vbeta and 13 Jbeta primers. The table came from immunoSEQ multiplex PCR; TCRdb's copy has only in-frame clones and leaves some out. This repertoire shows about 87,000 clones, under 80% found once; its top ten account for under 25%. The TCR originated in a man aged 25-45 years in good health and CMV-seropositive. The sequenced sample was PBMCs. The rearrangement uses TRBV5-4 and TRBJ2-7, with TRBD1 matching over 7 bases. The CDR3 loop reads CASSLTGALSYEQYF. The CDR3 region has the DNA TGTGCCAGCAGCTTGACAGGGGCTCTCTCCTACGAGCAGTACTTC. Complete variable domain (other parts from reference TRBV5-4 and TRBJ2-7): ETGVTQSPTHLIKTRGQQVTLRCSSQSGHNTVSWYQQALGQGPQFIFQYYREEENGRGNFPPRFSGLQFPNYSSELNVNALELDDSALYLCASSLTGALSYEQYFGPGTRLTVT.